The TCR beta chain described here comes from a study of blood T cells in healthy people across ages (dated by TCRdb to about 2015). Regarding the study in general: In model experiments, roughly one uniquely barcoded TCR beta cDNA molecule per two T cells was captured by template switching. To avoid experimental bias, donors of different ages were randomly spread across the sequencing lanes. The donors were divided into four age groups: young (average roughly 17 years), middle-aged (about 40), aged (62) and long-lived (about 80). Age-related changes in TCR beta repertoire diversity were measured in the study by deep sequencing normalized with unique cDNA molecular identifiers. Using the same blood draw, the study looked at two additional independent replicas of 1 million unique cDNA reads for two donors, one aged 18 to 30 and the other aged 80 or older.

V and J are truncated by 5 bases and 5 bases respectively, leaving an intervening sequence of 19 bases. CDR1 and CDR2 are read off the germline V gene as MGHDK and SYGVNS. Inclusive of the bounding cysteine and phenylalanine, the CDR3 is 16 residues long. Only CDR3 DNA remains: 48 bases, in frame from the first base. The roughly 39 donors, aged about 6 to 90 years, were systemically healthy Caucasian individuals from Russia. Ten milliliters of peripheral blood were drawn from each donor into EDTA-treated Vacutainer tubes. PBMCs were isolated by Ficoll-Paque density-gradient centrifugation, with at least 7 million obtained per sample. Trizol reagent was used to extract total RNA from PBMCs, with at least 6 micrograms per sample. For every donor, flow cytometry on a PBMC aliquot measured the percentage of naive CD45RAhigh/CD27high T cells. The protocol used for the library was 5' RACE. TCRdb lists the instrument as Illumina HiSeq 2500. A second PCR of roughly 7 to 11 cycles was performed with a sample-barcoded 5' primer and a J-beta primer mix. Each TCR beta cDNA molecule received a unique molecular identifier from a template-switch 5' adaptor carrying 12 random nucleotides. Each sample yielded at least 2.5 million CDR3-containing paired-end reads. First-strand cDNA was synthesized from all RNA with the Mint cDNA synthesis kit, primed by a TRBC-specific oligonucleotide. Following uracil-DNA glycosylase treatment, a first 18-cycle PCR with universal primers M1SS and BC2_uni_R was performed on all cDNA. From the authors' description of their analysis: For normalization, 1 million high-quality reads were randomly selected from each sample, with every read carrying a distinct molecular identifier. Instead of being binned into consensus sequences, reads that shared molecular identifiers were thrown out. MiTCR, set to a Q25 quality threshold and the strictest error-elimination algorithm, was used for CDR3 identification, clonotype clustering and error correction. A nonparametric unseen species model using Euler transformation provided a lower-bound estimate of total TCR beta diversity. TCRdb reprocessing: public reads trimmed at Q25 with fastp, clones called with MiXCR, in-frame beta chains kept. Duplicate CDR3 protein sequences are folded into a single record with the most common DNA and genes. What appears here as the V and J calls and clone size reflects TCRdb's work, not the paper's. The sample table contains some 670,000 distinct CDR3 sequences; only one count was recorded for approximately 52% of them. Approximately 12% of the sample is held by the ten biggest clonotypes.

As regards this clonotype: The clone's antigen remains unknown. No much larger clone is present one base from it, and per-base qualities are unavailable.

What the authors observed across the whole study: Bulk unsorted PBMC profiling prevented conclusive comparison of naive and antigen-experienced compartments. The CMV infection status of donors was not known, potentially confounding age-related changes in expanded clonotypes. The long-lived group showed more naive CD4+ T cells, fewer expanded clones and increased TCR diversity than the aged group, suggesting age selection. There was a strong correlation between observed TCR beta diversity and the percentage of naive T cells measured by flow cytometry. Estimates of total diversity based on one million sequenced T cells were considered lower bounds and underestimates. As age increased, observed TCR beta diversity per million T cells dropped in a roughly linear way, and a significant reduction was already evident by age around 41.

The sequence is built from TRBV25-1 and TRBJ2-1; the D gene is possibly TRBD1, with 5 bases matching. Sample: blood. The TCR was taken from a woman older than 75 in good health. The nucleotide sequence is given as TGTGCCAGCAGTCGCAGTAGGGGTGTGACGAACAATGAGCAGTTCTTC. It encodes CASSRSRGVTNNEQFF.